Reported below is one TCR beta chain. Its antigen has not been determined. Base-call qualities are not available, and no considerably larger clone is one nucleotide away. TCRbeta CDR3 regions were amplified from genomic DNA by means of the immunoSEQ Assay, a bias-controlled multiplex PCR. Per the original workflow: Nucleated cell counts per sample were estimated from amplification of reference gene primers within the assay. To quantify the absolute abundance of each unique TCRbeta CDR3 rearrangement, sequence reads were collapsed and filtered. For each sample, productive Simpson clonality was calculated by taking the square root of Simpson's diversity index across productive rearrangements. TCRdb carries this immuneACCESS record with in-frame sequences only. Its versions omit some clonotypes, under half of them owing to an unresolved V gene in the studies checked, with the rest unexplained. V and J calls and clone size are as listed in that table; D and trimming were resolved from the DNA. The sample records 150,000 to 180,000 clones, roughly 80% of which are singletons. The ten largest clones represent 1.5% to 2% of the sample.

The germline V gene (reference sequence) gives CDR1 as LGHDT and CDR2 as YNNKEL. The CDR3 runs 12 amino acids, cysteine and phenylalanine included. The only DNA kept is the CDR3, 36 bases in frame from the first base. Trimming leaves V shorter by 7 bases and J shorter by 4 bases, with the junction holding 2 bases beyond the gene matches. Collaborating institutions collected whole blood in K2EDTA tubes following their own protocols. For TCRbeta analysis, collaborators shipped samples as frozen whole blood, isolated PBMCs, or DNA extracted from either of those sample types. These data are taken from a study of blood T cell repertoires in COVID-19 (dated by TCRdb to 2020 to 2021). For the study in its entirety: Collaborator samples came from the United States, Italy and Spain and covered acute and convalescent phases of COVID-19. Nearly every sample came with metadata listing a de-identified subject ID, COVID-19 status, age in years and sex. The repertoires were released in a freely available public database meant as a resource for research on the immune response to SARS-CoV-2. Subjects who had been exposed to COVID-19, were actively infected with it, or had recovered from it provided the deeply sampled blood TCRbeta repertoires that made up the dataset. The prospective study material was composed of cDNA or gDNA derived from T cells, B-cell-depleted T cells, or PBMCs. The samples were drawn from the first 160 participants of the ongoing ImmuneRACE study and from 1,254 subjects provided by 6 global collaborators. Where available, HLA class I and class II types were obtained from metadata supplied by the sample provider rather than from assay-based typing.

The full study reports these points: How much clinical and demographic metadata was included differed by source and by participant, and the metadata was provided uncurated.

This TCR was sampled from a man at least 80 years old with acute or convalescent COVID-19. The chain is made from TRBV3-1 (or the pseudogene TRBV3-2) and TRBJ1-1; TRBD1 matches 8 bases in the middle. Specimen: peripheral blood. This receptor carries the CDR3 CASTTGGTEAFF. The DNA sequence is as follows: TGTGCCAGCACCACAGGGGGCACTGAAGCTTTCTTT.